One and the same sample provided the 9 T cell receptor beta chains below, sequenced in a study of CD8+CD57+ T cells in acquired aplastic anemia. Genomic DNA acted as the template from which TCR beta VDJ combination and CDR3 sequence profiling were carried out. TCRdb recomputed calls from the reads with MiXCR, one row per CDR3 protein. The sample lists 110,000 or so distinct CDR3 sequences, around 50% seen once, with 30% to 40% in the top ten. The sample was sorted CD4+, CD8+, or CD8+CD57+ T cells (not recorded which) from PBMCs. The receptor set was obtained from a human donor in good health, serving as a control.

The chain carries TRBV19 and TRBJ2-1; TRBD2 matches at 11 bases. This CDR3 has 17 amino acids. The V and J ends lost 5 bases and 1 base, in that order; junction bases with no gene match: 7. CDR1 is LNHDA and CDR2 is SQIVND in the germline V gene (reference sequence). The CDR3 is CASSWALAGGSYNEQFF. In DNA form, the CDR3 reads TGTGCCAGTAGTTGGGCCCTAGCGGGGGGTTCCTACAATGAGCAGTTCTTC.

This chain uses TRBV10-3 with TRBJ2-3; D possibly corresponds to TRBD2 (6 bases). The germline CDR1 and CDR2 sequences are ENHRY and SYGVKD. Trimming removed 0 bases from V and 6 bases from J, with 16 bases in between. The CDR3 runs 16 residues. The CDR3 sequence is CAISESEEGQGDTQYF. The DNA for the CDR3 is TGTGCCATCAGTGAGTCGGAGGAGGGCCAAGGGGATACGCAGTATTTT.

This clonotype was seen at least ten times. The rearrangement links TRBV6-2 or TRBV6-3 to TRBJ2-7; D is unresolved. The V gene's germline CDR1 is MNHEY and CDR2 SVGEGT. The CDR3 has 16 amino acids. V lost 0 bases and J 1 base, leaving 13 bases between the germline ends. CDR3 sequence: CASSYSSEQWSYEQYF. CDR3 nucleotides: TGTGCCAGCAGTTACTCGAGCGAACAGTGGTCCTACGAGCAGTACTTC.

The CDR3 coding sequence is TGTGCCACCAGTGACACTAGCGGGGGACACTACGAGCAGTACTTC. Translated, it gives CATSDTSGGHYEQYF. The gene calls are TRBV24-1 and TRBJ2-7; 11 nucleotides agree with TRBD2. The CDR3 extends over 15 amino acids. Per the germline V gene, CDR1 is KGHDR and CDR2 is SFDVKD. J gave up 3 bases and V 4 bases, and 4 bases lay outside the gene matches.

The genes are TRBV27 and TRBJ2-1; no definite D call. V dropped 2 bases and J dropped 0 bases, with 8 bases sitting between them. The V gene's germline CDR1 is MNHEY and CDR2 SMNVEV (reference sequence). The CDR3 is made up of 15 amino acids. CDR3 loop: CASSLIENSYNEQFF. In nucleotides, the CDR3 is TGTGCCAGCAGTTTAATAGAAAACTCCTACAATGAGCAGTTCTTC.

The chain combines TRBV2 with TRBJ1-2; no definite D call. The CDR3 covers 13 residues. Trimming shortened V by 3 bases and J by 5 bases, and 10 bases separated the two germline ends. Per germline, CDR1 SNHLY and CDR2 FYNNEI. CDR3 in amino acids: CASSERREYGYTF. In DNA form, the CDR3 reads TGTGCCAGCAGTGAGAGAAGGGAGTATGGCTACACCTTC.

This clonotype was observed many times. The chain combines TRBV4-3 with TRBJ2-3; D unresolved. The CDR3 length is 15 residues. CDR1 and CDR2 from the germline V gene are LGHNA and YSLEER. Trimming cost V 2 bases and J 2 bases, with 11 bases left between them. The CDR3 sequence is CASSQQAINTDTQYF. In nucleotides, the CDR3 is TGCGCCAGCAGCCAACAGGCGATTAACACAGATACGCAGTATTTT.

This clonotype has ten or more counts. CDR3 sequence (DNA): TGTGCCAGCAGCGTAGGGGGGGGCAGGGGGATCAAAAACGAGCAGTACTTC. Residues: CASSVGGGRGIKNEQYF. The genes are TRBV9 and TRBJ2-7; D tentatively reads TRBD1 or TRBD2 (7 bases each). In germline, CDR1 is SGDLS, CDR2 YYNGEE. This CDR3 comprises 17 residues. Trimming removed 0 bases at V and 5 bases at J, with 21 bases between.

The rearrangement links TRBV2 to TRBJ1-1, with TRBD1 matching 8 bases. The CDR3 is made up of 14 amino acids. V was pared by 7 bases and J by 2 bases, with 6 bases of the junction left unmatched. Germline V gene data show CDR1 as SNHLY and CDR2 as FYNNEI. CDR3 sequence: CASTSDRVNTEAFF. The CDR3 DNA is TGTGCCAGCACGTCGGACAGGGTCAACACTGAAGCTTTCTTT.